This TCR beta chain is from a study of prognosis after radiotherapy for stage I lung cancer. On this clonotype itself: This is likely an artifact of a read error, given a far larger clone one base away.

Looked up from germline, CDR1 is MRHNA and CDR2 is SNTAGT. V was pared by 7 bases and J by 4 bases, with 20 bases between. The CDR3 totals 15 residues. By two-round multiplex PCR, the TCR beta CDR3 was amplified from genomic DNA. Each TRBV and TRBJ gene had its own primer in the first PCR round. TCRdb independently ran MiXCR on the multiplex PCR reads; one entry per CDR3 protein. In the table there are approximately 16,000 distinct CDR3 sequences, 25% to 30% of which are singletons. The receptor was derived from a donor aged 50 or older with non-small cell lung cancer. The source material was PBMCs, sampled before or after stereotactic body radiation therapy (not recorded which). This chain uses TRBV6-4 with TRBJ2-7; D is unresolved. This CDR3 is CASIYSSPYRYEQYF. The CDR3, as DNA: TGTGCCAGCATTTACTCGTCCCCATACCGGTACGAGCAGTACTTC.